The 24 T cell receptor beta chains presented below share a single source sample, sequenced in a study of radiation and T cells in renal cell carcinoma. Time point meaning: blood 2 weeks post-SBRT. Treatment: 15 Gy SBRT to primary tumor, nephrectomy 4 weeks later. Sequencing used immunoSEQ multiplex PCR; TCRdb keeps in-frame clones, though not all of them. This sample has some 130,000 clones, with about 81% found just once. The source material was blood, sampled from a patient whose treatment included radiotherapy and nephrectomy. Source of these receptors: a woman aged 55-70 years with renal cell carcinoma.

The chain employs TRBV2 and TRBJ2-1, with D tentatively TRBD2 (5 bases). The CDR3 has 16 residues. V lost 9 bases to trimming and J lost 0 bases, with 18 bases between them. Per the germline V gene, CDR1 is SNHLY and CDR2 is FYNNEI. The CDR3 nucleotides read TGTGCCAGTTCGCACTTCGGGGTTACCTCCTACAATGAGCAGTTCTTC. Translating gives CASSHFGVTSYNEQFF. The full variable domain, rest sourced from reference TRBV2 and TRBJ2-1, is EPEVTQTPSHQVTQMGQEVILRCVPISNHLYFYWYRQILGQKVEFLVSFYNNEISEKSEIFDDQFSVERPDGSNFTLKIRSTKLEDSAMYFCASSHFGVTSYNEQFFGPGTRLTVL.

This chain links TRBV28 with TRBJ1-2; TRBD1 agrees at 8 bases. The V gene end was trimmed by 6 bases and the J gene end by 4 bases; junction bases not matched to a gene: 16. CDR1 and CDR2 from the germline V gene are MDHEN and SYDVKM. The CDR3 contains 17 residues. This CDR3 is CASSPSPPGQGAYGYTF. The CDR3 nucleotides are TGTGCCAGCAGCCCCTCCCCCCCTGGACAGGGAGCCTATGGCTACACCTTC.

V and J are TRBV5-6 and TRBJ2-2, with D perhaps matching TRBD1 (6 bases). Germline assignment: CDR1 SGHDT and CDR2 YYEEEE. V shed 4 bases and J shed 2 bases, with 15 bases lying between them. There are 16 residues in the CDR3. CDR3 loop: CASSLLYRDNTGELFF. CDR3 bases: TGTGCCAGCAGCCTACTCTACAGGGACAACACCGGGGAGCTGTTTTTT.

The chain recombines TRBV19 with TRBJ1-5, with D possibly being TRBD1 (5 bases). Germline V CDR1 and CDR2: LNHDA, SQIVND (reference sequence). V was pared by 5 bases and J by 2 bases, with 16 bases between. This CDR3 region has 16 residues. This chain's CDR3 is CASSPRGIGGNQPQHF. CDR3 sequence (DNA): TGTGCCAGTAGTCCCCGGGGGATAGGGGGCAATCAGCCCCAGCATTTT.

J is TRBJ1-4 and V is TRBV27; D gene unclear. CDR3 length: 13 amino acids. V dropped 6 bases and J dropped 7 bases, with 12 bases sitting between them. In germline, CDR1 is MNHEY, CDR2 SMNVEV (reference sequence). As DNA, the CDR3 is TGTGCCAGCAGCCCTCGGACTGTTGAAAAACTGTTTTTT. Protein: CASSPRTVEKLFF.

The chain couples TRBV7-2 to TRBJ1-2; tentatively, D is TRBD1 (5 bases). CDR3 length: 13 amino acids. The V and J ends lost 3 bases and 4 bases respectively, with 9 bases between them. Looked up from germline, CDR1 is SGHTA and CDR2 is FQGNSA. CDR3 in DNA: TGTGCCAGCAGCTTCAGGGAGGGCTATGGCTACACCTTC. It is translated as CASSFREGYGYTF.

The chain is built from TRBV19 and TRBJ1-6, with TRBD1 identical over 8 bases. The J segment lost 3 bases and the V segment lost 1 base, leaving 2 bases of the junction unmatched. This CDR3 spans 16 amino acids. The germline CDR1 and CDR2 sequences are LNHDA and SQIVND (reference sequence). In DNA, the CDR3 is TGTGCCAGTAGTATAGGGACAGGGATCTATAATTCACCCCTCCACTTT. It translates to CASSIGTGIYNSPLHF.

This chain connects TRBV13 to TRBJ1-1; D gene unclear. The ends were cut back, 5 bases at V and 0 bases at J, with 7 bases in the middle. The CDR3 is 13 residues long. CDR1 is PRHDT and CDR2 is FYEKMQ in the germline V gene (reference sequence). The chain's CDR3 is CASSPEMNTEAFF. In DNA, the CDR3 is TGTGCCAGCAGCCCCGAAATGAACACTGAAGCTTTCTTT.

The chain recombines TRBV4-1 with TRBJ2-2, with 8 bases lining up with TRBD1. The CDR3 has 16 residues. Germline V CDR1 and CDR2: MGHRA, YSYEKL. With 5 bases clipped from V and 7 bases from J, the junction kept 12 bases outside the gene matches. The chain's CDR3 is CASSRDGQGIIGELFF. CDR3 nucleotide sequence: TGCGCCAGCAGCAGGGACGGACAGGGTATTATCGGGGAGCTGTTTTTT.

The sample holds a few counts of this clone. The chain employs TRBV7-9 and TRBJ1-2; 8 nucleotides agree with TRBD1. Germline CDR1 is SEHNR and CDR2 is FQNEAQ (reference sequence). Germline trimming cut 5 bases from V and 4 bases from J; bases unmatched to any gene: 12. The CDR3 loop spans 16 amino acids. This CDR3 reads CASSTPGQGVGYGYTF. The CDR3 bases are TGTGCCAGCAGCACCCCAGGACAGGGAGTGGGCTATGGCTACACCTTC.

The sample holds a few counts of this clone. V usage is TRBV7-9 and J usage is TRBJ1-4; no reliable D call. V was cut by 2 bases and J by 5 bases, with 9 bases left in between. The CDR3 is 14 residues long. Per germline, CDR1 SEHNR and CDR2 FQNEAQ (reference sequence). The CDR3 DNA follows: TGTGCCAGCAGCTTAACGTTTAGCAATGAAAAACTGTTTTTT. It specifies CASSLTFSNEKLFF.

The chain links TRBV27 to TRBJ1-2, with D possibly matching TRBD1 (5 bases). The CDR3 sequence is 16 residues long. Germline-derived CDR1 and CDR2 are MNHEY and SMNVEV (reference sequence). Trimming removed 4 bases at V and 0 bases at J, with 15 bases between. The CDR3 loop is CASSSRLRQPNYGYTF. CDR3 coding DNA: TGTGCCAGCAGTTCCCGTTTGAGACAGCCTAACTATGGCTACACCTTC.

V and J are TRBV29-1 and TRBJ1-1; D perhaps matches TRBD1 (5 bases). Germline lookup yields CDR1 SQVTM and CDR2 ANQGSEA. Trimming took off 3 bases at V and 1 base at J, with 15 bases between the two ends. CDR3 length equals 15 residues. CDR3 protein: CSVDTYRGPNTEAFF. CDR3 sequence (DNA): TGCAGCGTTGACACTTATCGGGGACCGAACACTGAAGCTTTCTTT.

This clone came up a few times. The CDR3 coding sequence is TGTGCCTCAGATCGGATGGGCACCGGGGAGCTGTTTTTT. Protein product: CASDRMGTGELFF. This chain links TRBV9 with TRBJ2-2, with no clear D. This CDR3 comprises 13 residues. Germline CDR1 and CDR2: SGDLS and YYNGEE. Trimming cost V 10 bases and J 4 bases, with 14 bases left between them.

A note on this clone: Other DNA sequences within the sample encode an identical CDR3. V gene TRBV10-3 combines with J gene TRBJ1-5, with D hard to call. Germline values: CDR1 ENHRY, CDR2 SYGVKD. This CDR3 has 13 residues. V lost 3 bases and J 1 base, leaving 4 bases between the germline ends. As DNA, the CDR3 is TGTGCCATCAGTGAATTGAGCAATCAGCCCCAGCATTTT. Amino acid sequence: CAISELSNQPQHF.

CDR3 sequence: CASSISSGVYNEQFF. CDR3 nucleotide sequence: TGTGCCAGTAGTATAAGTAGCGGGGTCTACAATGAGCAGTTCTTC. The V call is TRBV19, the J call TRBJ2-1, with 8 bases lining up with TRBD2. Germline CDR1 LNHDA, CDR2 SQIVND (reference sequence). The CDR3 runs to 15 residues. V lost 2 bases and J lost 3; bases outside the gene matches: 3.

The chain joins TRBV28 to TRBJ2-5, with TRBD2 identical over 13 bases. The junction had 9 bases not matched to a gene; V was cut back by 5 bases and J by 9 bases. The CDR3 has 15 residues. Germline V gene lookup returns CDR1 MDHEN and CDR2 SYDVKM. The CDR3 nucleotides read TGTGCCAGCAGTCTCGGACTAGCGGGGGTAAACCCCCAGTACTTC. Translated, it gives CASSLGLAGVNPQYF.

The CDR3 reads CASRRGSDAYEQYF. DNA for the CDR3: TGTGCCAGCAGGCGCGGGTCCGACGCCTACGAGCAGTACTTC. The chain carries TRBV6-5 and TRBJ2-7; weak D call: TRBD2 (5 bases). The CDR3 has 14 amino acids. Per germline, CDR1 MNHEY and CDR2 SVGAGI. V dropped 6 bases and J dropped 2 bases, with 14 bases sitting between them.

The chain carries TRBV30 and TRBJ2-2; 10 bases line up with TRBD1. Germline-derived CDR1 and CDR2 are GTSNPN and SVGIG (reference sequence). This CDR3 has 15 residues. V lost 6 bases, J lost 3 bases, and 7 bases stayed unmatched. CDR3 bases: TGTGCCTGCTTAACCGGGACAGGGGACACCGGGGAGCTGTTTTTT. Translation gives CACLTGTGDTGELFF.

This CDR3 reads CASSFGRNTEAFF. The CDR3 region has the DNA TGTGCCAGCAGTTTCGGCAGGAACACTGAAGCTTTCTTT. The rearrangement uses TRBV28 and TRBJ1-1; D not resolved. The germline CDR1 and CDR2 sequences are MDHEN and SYDVKM. CDR3 size: 13 residues. The V gene lost 3 bases and the J gene lost 1 base, with 6 bases spanning the gap.

The chain employs TRBV7-2 and TRBJ1-4; perhaps TRBD1 as D (6 bases). This CDR3 is 14 amino acids long. V lost 5 bases to trimming and J lost 4 bases, with 11 bases between them. Germline CDR1 is SGHTA and CDR2 is FQGNSA. For the CDR3, the DNA is TGTGCCAGCAGCACAGGGTATTATAATGAAAAACTGTTTTTT. Encoded protein: CASSTGYYNEKLFF.

The V call is TRBV18, the J call TRBJ1-1; TRBD1 aligns across 7 bases. The length of the CDR3 is 14 residues. The V and J ends lost 3 bases and 3 bases, in that order; junction bases with no gene match: 4. Germline V gives CDR1 KGHSH, CDR2 LQKENI. DNA of the CDR3: TGTGCCAGCTCACCGACAGGGTCGGACACTGAAGCTTTCTTT. Amino acids: CASSPTGSDTEAFF.

V and J are TRBV4-3 and TRBJ2-2; a weak D match, TRBD2 (6 bases). Germline V gene sequence: CDR1 LGHNA, CDR2 YSLEER. This CDR3 has 17 residues. V dropped 1 base and J dropped 1 base, with 13 bases sitting between them. The CDR3 DNA is TGCGCCAGCAGCCAAGTTAGGGACTCAAAGAACACCGGGGAGCTGTTTTTT. Encoded protein: CASSQVRDSKNTGELFF.

The rearrangement joins TRBV18 to TRBJ1-2; D call uncertain. V gave up 2 bases and J gave up 4 bases, with 14 bases separating them. Germline loops: CDR1 KGHSH, CDR2 LQKENI. The CDR3 covers 15 residues. The CDR3 loop reads CASSPSLNVAYGYTF. CDR3 sequence (DNA): TGTGCCAGCTCACCAAGCCTTAACGTAGCCTATGGCTACACCTTC. Full variable domain (outside the CDR3, taken from reference TRBV18 and TRBJ1-2): NAGVMQNPRHLVRRRGQEARLRCSPMKGHSHVYWYRQLPEEGLKFMVYLQKENIIDESGMPKERFSAEFPKEGPSILRIQQVVRGDSAAYFCASSPSLNVAYGYTFGSGTRLTVV.